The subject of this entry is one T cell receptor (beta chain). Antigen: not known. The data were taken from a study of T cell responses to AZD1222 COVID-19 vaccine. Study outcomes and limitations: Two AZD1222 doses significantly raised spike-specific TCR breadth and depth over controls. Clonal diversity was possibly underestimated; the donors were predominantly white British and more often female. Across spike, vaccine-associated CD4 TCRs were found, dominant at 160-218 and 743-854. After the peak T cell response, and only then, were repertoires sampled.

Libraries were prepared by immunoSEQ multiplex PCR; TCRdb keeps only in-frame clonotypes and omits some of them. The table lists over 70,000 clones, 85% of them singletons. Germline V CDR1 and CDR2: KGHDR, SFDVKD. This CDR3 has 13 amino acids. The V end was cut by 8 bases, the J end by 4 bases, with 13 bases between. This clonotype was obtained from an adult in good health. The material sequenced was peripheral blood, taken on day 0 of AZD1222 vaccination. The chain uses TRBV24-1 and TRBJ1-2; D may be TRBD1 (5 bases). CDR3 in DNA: TGTGCCACCATAGGGGCCGGCGGCTATGGCTACACCTTC. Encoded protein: CATIGAGGYGYTF.